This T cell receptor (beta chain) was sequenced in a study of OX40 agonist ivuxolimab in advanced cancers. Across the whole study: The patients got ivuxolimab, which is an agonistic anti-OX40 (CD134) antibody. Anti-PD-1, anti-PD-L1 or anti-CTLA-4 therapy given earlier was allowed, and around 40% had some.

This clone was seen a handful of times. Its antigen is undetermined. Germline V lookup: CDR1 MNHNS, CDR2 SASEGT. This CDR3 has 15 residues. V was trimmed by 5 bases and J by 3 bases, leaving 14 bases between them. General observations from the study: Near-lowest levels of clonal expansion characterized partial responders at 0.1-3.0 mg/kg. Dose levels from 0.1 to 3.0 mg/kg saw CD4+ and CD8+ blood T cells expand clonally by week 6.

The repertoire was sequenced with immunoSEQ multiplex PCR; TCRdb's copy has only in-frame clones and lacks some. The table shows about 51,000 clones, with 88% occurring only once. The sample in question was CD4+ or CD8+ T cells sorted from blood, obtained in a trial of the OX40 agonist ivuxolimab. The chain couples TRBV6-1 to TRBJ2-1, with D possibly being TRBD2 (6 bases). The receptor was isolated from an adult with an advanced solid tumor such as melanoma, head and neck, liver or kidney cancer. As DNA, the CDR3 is TGTGCCAGCAGTTCATGGGGGGTCGGCTACAATGAGCAGTTCTTC. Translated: CASSSWGVGYNEQFF.